This entry features one TCR beta chain sequence. Additional DNA sequences in this sample encode the identical CDR3. Method: immunoSEQ multiplex PCR; TCRdb's copy keeps in-frame clones and lacks some. Of about 160,000 clones detected, roughly 85% appear once; the ten largest clones hold about 3.5%. This sample was taken from a study of blood T cell repertoires in COVID-19. About the research overall: Samples of COVID-19 (acute and convalescent) were obtained from the United States, Italy and Spain.

V was shortened by 4 bases and J by 2 bases, with 8 bases between the two germline ends. The germline V gene encodes CDR1 LGHNA and CDR2 YSLEER. This CDR3 region has 13 residues. This TCR derives from a human donor with acute or convalescent COVID-19. The donor label of this sample is uncertain. The sequencing sample was made of peripheral blood. The V call is TRBV4-3, the J call TRBJ2-5; D is possibly TRBD2 (6 bases). The DNA for the CDR3 is TGCGCCAGCAGCCCGGGACTGCAAGAGACCCAGTACTTC. Its protein product is CASSPGLQETQYF.